A single sample is the source of the 12 T cell receptor beta chains below, sequenced in a study of control samples from healthy donors and cancer patients. Only in-frame clones appear in the TCRdb table, and some are missing; sequencing was by immunoSEQ multiplex PCR. The sample records 180,000 or so clones, around 95% being singletons. Sequencing used blood. The receptors come from an older woman in good health.

This chain uses TRBV10-3 with TRBJ1-1; TRBD1 matches at 8 bases. The CDR3 length is 13 residues. CDR1 ENHRY and CDR2 SYGVKD come from the germline V gene. The trim removed 3 bases at V and 10 bases at J, leaving 7 bases unmatched. The CDR3 DNA sequence: TGTGCCATCAGTGACTCGGACAGGGTCTCAGCTTTCTTT. This codes for CAISDSDRVSAFF.

The genes are TRBV18 and TRBJ2-1; D may be TRBD1 or TRBD2 (5 bases each). The CDR3 is 17 amino acids. CDR1 and CDR2 (germline): KGHSH, LQKENI. The V end lost 2 bases, the J end lost 0 bases, and 14 bases lay between the germline ends. CDR3 region: CASSPSLGVSSYNEQFF. CDR3 nucleotide sequence: TGTGCCAGCTCACCAAGTTTGGGGGTAAGCTCCTACAATGAGCAGTTCTTC.

The rearrangement joins TRBV18 to TRBJ1-1; TRBD1 is a possible D gene (5 bases). Trimming cost V 5 bases and J 1 base, with 14 bases left between them. Germline V lookup: CDR1 KGHSH, CDR2 LQKENI. CDR3 length: 15 amino acids. CDR3 region: CASSSGTNQNTEAFF. For the CDR3, the DNA is TGTGCCAGCTCATCCGGGACGAACCAGAACACTGAAGCTTTCTTT.

The J gene is TRBJ2-7, the V gene TRBV10-1; D is unresolved. Germline V gene lookup returns CDR1 WNHNN and CDR2 SYGVQD (reference sequence). The germline V and J ends were trimmed by 0 bases and 0 bases, with 9 bases remaining between them. CDR3 size: 15 residues. The chain's CDR3 is CASSESLKSSYEQYF. The DNA for the CDR3 is TGCGCCAGCAGTGAGTCACTAAAAAGCTCCTACGAGCAGTACTTC.

V is TRBV4-3 and J is TRBJ1-5, with 12 bases that match TRBD1. Germline CDR1 is LGHNA and CDR2 is YSLEER. CDR3 length: 17 amino acids. The junction had 7 bases not matched to a gene; V was cut back by 0 bases and J by 7 bases. This chain's CDR3 is CASSQDLGTGGGQPQHF. In nucleotides, the CDR3 is TGCGCCAGCAGCCAAGATTTAGGGACAGGGGGCGGGCAGCCCCAGCATTTT.

The gene calls are TRBV5-1 and TRBJ1-1, with TRBD1 matching 8 bases. CDR1 is SGHRS, CDR2 YFSETQ, per germline. There are 16 residues in the CDR3. After removal of 0 bases from V and 1 base from J, the junction contained 5 bases not matched to a gene. The CDR3, as DNA: TGCGCCAGCAGCTTGGTGCAGGGGGCGCCGAACACTGAAGCTTTCTTT. It yields the protein CASSLVQGAPNTEAFF. Based on the CDR3 plus reference TRBV5-1 and TRBJ1-1, the full variable domain is KAGVTQTPRYLIKTRGQQVTLSCSPISGHRSVSWYQQTPGQGLQFLFEYFSETQRNKGNFPGRFSGRQFSNSRSEMNVSTLELGDSALYLCASSLVQGAPNTEAFFGQGTRLTVV.

The chain has TRBV2 and TRBJ1-2; possible D gene TRBD1, 6 bases. The ends were cut back, 4 bases at V and 0 bases at J, with 9 bases in the middle. From germline, CDR1 is SNHLY and CDR2 FYNNEI. The CDR3 is made up of 14 amino acids. The CDR3 DNA follows: TGTGCCAGCAGTGTTCGGGGGCCTAACTATGGCTACACCTTC. Translated: CASSVRGPNYGYTF.

This chain joins TRBV4-3 and TRBJ1-2, with D hard to call. Germline CDR1 reads LGHNA; CDR2 reads YSLEER. The CDR3 consists of 14 residues. V gave up 3 bases and J gave up 10 bases, with 18 bases separating them. The CDR3 DNA reads as TGCGCCAGCAGCCAGGGTGCGGCAGTAGGAGACTACACCTTC. This gives the protein CASSQGAAVGDYTF.

The J gene is TRBJ1-1, the V gene TRBV19; no definite D call. The length of the CDR3 is 15 residues. The V gene lost 4 bases and the J gene lost 1 base, with 13 bases spanning the gap. The germline V gene encodes CDR1 LNHDA and CDR2 SQIVND (reference sequence). CDR3 in amino acids: CASSTLQDPNTEAFF. The CDR3, as DNA: TGTGCCAGTAGTACCCTTCAGGACCCGAACACTGAAGCTTTCTTT.

The rearrangement joins TRBV6-6 to TRBJ1-5; the match to TRBD1 covers 7 bases. The CDR3 runs to 15 residues. Per germline, CDR1 MNHNY and CDR2 SVGAGI (reference sequence). V was pared by 5 bases and J by 3 bases, with 7 bases of the junction left unmatched. The CDR3 sequence is CASSQEGTANQPQHF. The CDR3 nucleotides read TGTGCCAGCAGTCAAGAGGGGACAGCCAATCAGCCCCAGCATTTT.

The chain recombines TRBV5-1 with TRBJ2-1, with 7 bases that match TRBD1. The V and J ends lost 4 bases and 6 bases, in that order; junction bases with no gene match: 7. This CDR3 spans 14 amino acids. Germline loops: CDR1 SGHRS, CDR2 YFSETQ. CDR3 sequence (DNA): TGCGCCAGCAGCGTACAGGGGACGGGCAATGAGCAGTTCTTC. This sequence encodes CASSVQGTGNEQFF. Full variable domain (missing parts from reference TRBV5-1 and TRBJ2-1): KAGVTQTPRYLIKTRGQQVTLSCSPISGHRSVSWYQQTPGQGLQFLFEYFSETQRNKGNFPGRFSGRQFSNSRSEMNVSTLELGDSALYLCASSVQGTGNEQFFGPGTRLTVL.

This CDR3 reads CASSLEGQGGQPQHF. The CDR3 DNA reads TGTGCCAGCAGCTTAGAGGGACAGGGTGGTCAGCCCCAGCATTTT. This sequence joins TRBV5-8 and TRBJ1-5; 9 nucleotides align to TRBD1. CDR1 and CDR2 from the germline V gene are SGHTS and YDEGEE. With V trimmed by 2 bases and J by 6 bases, 6 bases remained unmatched. The CDR3 is 15 amino acids.